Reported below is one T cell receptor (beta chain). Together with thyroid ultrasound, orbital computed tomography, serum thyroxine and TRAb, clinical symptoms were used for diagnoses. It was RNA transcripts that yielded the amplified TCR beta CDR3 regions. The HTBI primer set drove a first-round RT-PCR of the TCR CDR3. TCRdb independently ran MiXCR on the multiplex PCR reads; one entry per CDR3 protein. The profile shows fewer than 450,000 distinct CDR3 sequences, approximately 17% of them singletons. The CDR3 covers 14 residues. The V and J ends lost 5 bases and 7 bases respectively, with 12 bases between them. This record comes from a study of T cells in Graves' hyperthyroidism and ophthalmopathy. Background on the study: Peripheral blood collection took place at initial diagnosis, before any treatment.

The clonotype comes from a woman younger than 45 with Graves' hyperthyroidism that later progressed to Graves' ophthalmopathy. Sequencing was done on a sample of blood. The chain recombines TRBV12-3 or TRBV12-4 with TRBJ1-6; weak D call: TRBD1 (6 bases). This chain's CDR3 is CASSEWTENSPLHF. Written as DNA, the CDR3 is TGTGCCAGCAGTGAGTGGACAGAGAATTCACCCCTCCACTTT.